The following is a T cell receptor beta chain sequence with its context. V was clipped by 5 bases and J by 6 bases; unmatched bases: 5. Germline CDR1 and CDR2: MNHNY and SVGAGI (reference sequence). This CDR3 is 13 amino acids long. The data were obtained in a study of cytotoxic CD8 clonotypes in ibrutinib-treated CLL. As for the study in general: Of the patients, about twelve were relapsed/refractory, some 15 treatment-naive and around 17 IGHV unmutated. Response samples were taken after a median approximately 13 months of treatment, range 6 to 36.

The planned depth of sequencing spanned 1 in 200,000 to 1 in 1 million T cells. The table came from immunoSEQ multiplex PCR; TCRdb's copy has only in-frame clones and leaves some out. The sample records 110,000 to 150,000 clones, 85% to 95% being singletons. The clonotype originates from a human donor with chronic lymphocytic leukemia. Here the sequenced sample was PBMCs, taken after 12 months of ibrutinib treatment. This chain links TRBV6-6 with TRBJ2-3, with 7 bases identical to TRBD1. CDR3 nucleotides: TGTGCCAGCAGTCCAACACAGGGGGATACGCAGTATTTT. Its protein product is CASSPTQGDTQYF.